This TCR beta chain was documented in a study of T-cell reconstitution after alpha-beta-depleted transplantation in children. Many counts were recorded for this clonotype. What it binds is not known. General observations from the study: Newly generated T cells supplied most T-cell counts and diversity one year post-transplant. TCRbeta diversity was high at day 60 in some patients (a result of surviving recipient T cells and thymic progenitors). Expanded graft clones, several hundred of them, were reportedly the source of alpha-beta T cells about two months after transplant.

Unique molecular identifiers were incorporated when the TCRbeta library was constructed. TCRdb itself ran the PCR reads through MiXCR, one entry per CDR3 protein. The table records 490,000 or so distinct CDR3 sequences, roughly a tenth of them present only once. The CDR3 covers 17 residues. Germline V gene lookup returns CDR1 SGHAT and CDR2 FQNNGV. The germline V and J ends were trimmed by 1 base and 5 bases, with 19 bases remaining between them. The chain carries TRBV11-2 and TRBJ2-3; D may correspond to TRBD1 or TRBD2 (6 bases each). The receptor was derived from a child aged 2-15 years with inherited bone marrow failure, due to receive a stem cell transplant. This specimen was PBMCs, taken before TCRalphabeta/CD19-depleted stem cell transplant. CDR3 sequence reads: CASSLGVSGLGGDTQYF. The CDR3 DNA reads TGTGCCAGCAGCTTAGGGGTTAGCGGCCTAGGGGGAGATACGCAGTATTTT. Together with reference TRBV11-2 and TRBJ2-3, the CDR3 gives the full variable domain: EAGVAQSPRYKIIEKRQSVAFWCNPISGHATLYWYQQILGQGPKLLIQFQNNGVVDDSQLPKDRFSAERLKGVDSTLKIQPAKLEDSAVYLCASSLGVSGLGGDTQYFGPGTRLTVL.